The subject of this entry is one T cell receptor (beta chain). A Seattle source enrolled patients during active infection and followed them longitudinally. This sample was included in a study of blood T cell repertoires in COVID-19. Background on the study: Researchers got acute and convalescent COVID-19 samples from the United States, Italy and Spain. PBMCs, B-cell-depleted T cells, or T cells were the source of the cDNA or gDNA that made up the material.

Authors' data handling: Estimated nucleated cell counts came from reference gene primer amplification. Sequenced by immunoSEQ multiplex PCR; TCRdb stores in-frame clones only, minus some. D and trimming come from the DNA, and the V and J calls and clone size come from that table. The table shows hundreds of thousands of clones, with 88% occurring only once. The source of this sequence is a woman aged 70 to 79 with COVID-19, enrolled during active disease. The specimen sequenced was peripheral blood.

For the CDR3, the DNA is TGTGCCAGCAGACCCCTAATGAACACTGAAGCTTTCTTT. The encoded protein is CASRPLMNTEAFF. The genes are TRBV6-6 and TRBJ1-1; D uncertain. This CDR3 is built from 13 residues. CDR1 and CDR2 from the germline V gene are MNHNY and SVGAGI (reference sequence). The V gene lost 6 bases and the J gene lost 0 bases, with 8 bases spanning the gap.